This T cell receptor beta chain was documented in a study of blood T cell repertoires in COVID-19. Study as a whole: Italy, Spain and the United States were the sources of the convalescent and acute COVID-19 samples.

The CDR3 extends over 16 amino acids. Germline CDR1 and CDR2: SGHRS and YFSETQ. Trimming removed 3 bases from V and 6 bases from J, with 16 bases in between. A few counts support this clone. In the source study's methods: Reference gene primer amplification gave estimated nucleated cell counts. Libraries were prepared by immunoSEQ multiplex PCR; TCRdb keeps only in-frame clonotypes and omits some of them. V, J and clone size are taken as reported in that table, and D and trimming were inferred from the DNA itself. The sample lists over 120,000 clones, around 87% seen once, with 37% in the top ten. Material: peripheral blood. This sequence originates from a man between 50 and 59 years old who had recovered from COVID-19. V gene TRBV5-1 combines with J gene TRBJ1-6; D gene unclear. The CDR3 DNA reads TGCGCCAGCAGCTCCGTTGGCGGAGATCTTAATTCACCCCTCCACTTT. Protein product: CASSSVGGDLNSPLHF.